Listed below are T cell receptor beta chains from one sample, sequenced in a study of cytomegalovirus exposure and HLA in healthy donors. Method: immunoSEQ multiplex PCR; TCRdb's copy keeps in-frame clones and lacks some. The sample lists 190,000 or so clones; roughly 80% were seen once. The specimen sequenced was PBMCs. These receptors originate from a man aged 50-60 years in good health and CMV-seronegative. CDR3s include the opening cysteine and the closing phenylalanine or tryptophan. D genes are given only for firm matches. A row's size may be missing; if present it is once, few, many or a size class.

CDR3aa | CDR3nt | j_gene | v_gene | abundance | d_gene
CASSPGYSYGYTF | TGTGCCAGCAGCCCAGGTTACAGCTATGGCTACACCTTC | TRBJ1-2 | TRBV5-5 | - | -
CASGTNRGGNYGYTF | TGTGCCAGTGGTACCAACAGGGGGGGAAACTATGGCTACACCTTC | TRBJ1-2 | TRBV19 | - | TRBD1
CASSASGVAGGAGELFF | TGTGCCAGCAGTGCCTCGGGGGTAGCGGGAGGGGCCGGGGAGCTGTTTTTT | TRBJ2-2 | TRBV2 | - | TRBD2
CAWSDSLNTEAFF | TGTGCCTGGAGCGACAGCCTGAACACTGAAGCTTTCTTT | TRBJ1-1 | TRBV30 | few | -
CASSLGGPQETQYF | TGCGCCAGCAGCCTGGGTGGGCCTCAAGAGACCCAGTACTTC | TRBJ2-5 | TRBV5-1 | - | -
CASSYQGSSGNTIYF | TGTGCCAGCAGTTACCAGGGGAGCTCTGGAAACACCATATATTTT | TRBJ1-3 | TRBV6-6 | - | -
CASSLVGNTGELFF | TGTGCCAGCAGCTTAGTCGGGAACACCGGGGAGCTGTTTTTT | TRBJ2-2 | TRBV7-2 | few | -
CASSQGGGGNTGELFF | TGCGCCAGCAGCCAAGGGGGGGGTGGGAACACCGGGGAGCTGTTTTTT | TRBJ2-2 | TRBV4-3 | few | TRBD2
CASIRGDPEGTGELFF | TGTGCCAGCATCCGGGGGGACCCCGAGGGCACCGGGGAGCTGTTTTTT | TRBJ2-2 | TRBV7-9 | - | TRBD2
CASSLPGAADTQYF | TGTGCCAGCAGCTTGCCAGGGGCGGCAGATACGCAGTATTTT | TRBJ2-3 | TRBV5-4 | - | -
CASSPPSGRDTEAFF | TGTGCCAGCTCACCACCGTCAGGGAGGGACACTGAAGCTTTCTTT | TRBJ1-1 | TRBV18 | - | -
CASTSGVNTEAFF | TGTGCCAGCACCTCGGGGGTTAACACTGAAGCTTTCTTT | TRBJ1-1 | TRBV7-9 | few | -
CASSLGTSGGHETQYF | TGCGCCAGCAGCCTCGGGACTAGCGGGGGTCACGAGACCCAGTACTTC | TRBJ2-5 | TRBV5-1 | - | TRBD2
CASSVAGSNEKLFF | TGTGCCAGCAGCGTAGCAGGGTCCAATGAAAAACTGTTTTTT | TRBJ1-4 | TRBV9 | - | -
CASSLGQGNQPQHF | TGTGCCAGCAGTTTGGGACAGGGGAATCAGCCCCAGCATTTT | TRBJ1-5 | TRBV6-6 | once | TRBD1
CASSQGGPHVSTDTQYF | TGTGCCAGCAGCCAAGGGGGGCCACATGTTTCCACAGATACGCAGTATTTT | TRBJ2-3 | TRBV14 | - | -
CASSQAGERDTEAFF | TGCGCCAGCAGCCAAGCAGGGGAGAGGGACACTGAAGCTTTCTTT | TRBJ1-1 | TRBV4-3 | few | -
CAISEPDTYEQYF | TGTGCCATCAGTGAACCAGACACCTACGAGCAGTACTTC | TRBJ2-7 | TRBV10-3 | - | -
CASSSGPSSYEQYF | TGTGCCAGCAGCTCCGGCCCTAGCTCCTACGAGCAGTACTTC | TRBJ2-7 | TRBV7-6 | once | -
CASSFSSAGVENEQFF | TGTGCCAGCAGTTTTTCGTCAGCGGGAGTAGAAAATGAGCAGTTCTTC | TRBJ2-1 | TRBV28 | - | TRBD2